This T cell receptor beta chain was sequenced during a study of blood T cell repertoires in COVID-19. The J segment lost 4 bases and the V segment lost 7 bases, leaving 5 bases of the junction unmatched. Per the germline V gene, CDR1 is LNHDA and CDR2 is SQIVND (reference sequence). The CDR3 spans 14 residues. Methods used by the authors: Using reference gene primer amplification, nucleated cell counts were estimated. The assay was immunoSEQ multiplex PCR, and TCRdb's table has in-frame clones only and misses some. V, J and clone size are those of that table, while D and trimming were read from the DNA. The data contain approximately 170,000 clones, approximately 81% of them singletons.

The sequenced material came from peripheral blood. The TCR sequence derives from an elderly woman with active or convalescent COVID-19. The chain couples TRBV19 to TRBJ2-3; TRBD2 matches at 10 bases. The CDR3 DNA sequence: TGTGCCAGTAATCTAGCGGGAGTTGCAGATACGCAGTATTTT. Protein sequence: CASNLAGVADTQYF.